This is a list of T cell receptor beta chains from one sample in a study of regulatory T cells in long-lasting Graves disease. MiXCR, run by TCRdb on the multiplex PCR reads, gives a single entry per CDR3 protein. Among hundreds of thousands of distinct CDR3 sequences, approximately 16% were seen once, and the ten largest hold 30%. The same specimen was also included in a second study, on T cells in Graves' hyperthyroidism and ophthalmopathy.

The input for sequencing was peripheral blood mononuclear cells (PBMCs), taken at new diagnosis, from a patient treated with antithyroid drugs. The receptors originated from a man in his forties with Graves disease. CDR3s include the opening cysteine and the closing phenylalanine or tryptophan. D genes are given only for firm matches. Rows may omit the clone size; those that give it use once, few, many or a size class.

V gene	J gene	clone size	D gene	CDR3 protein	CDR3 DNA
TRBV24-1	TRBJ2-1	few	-	CATSDFWTVKPKTRGYNEQFF	TGTGCCACCAGTGATTTCTGGACCGTGAAGCCTAAAACGAGGGGCTACAATGAGCAGTTCTTC
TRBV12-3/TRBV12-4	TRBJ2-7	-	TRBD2	CASTSSGGAVYEQYF	TGTGCCAGCACCTCTAGCGGGGGGGCCGTCTACGAGCAGTACTTC
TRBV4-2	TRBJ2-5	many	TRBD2	CASSQYGRGAETQYF	TGTGCCAGCAGCCAATACGGGAGGGGCGCAGAGACCCAGTACTTC
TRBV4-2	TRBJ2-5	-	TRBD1	CASSQVPGQVGKETQYF	TGTGCCAGCAGCCAGGTCCCGGGACAGGTGGGGAAAGAGACCCAGTACTTC
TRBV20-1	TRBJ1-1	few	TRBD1	CSARDSSNEAFF	TGCAGTGCTCGGGACAGCTCTAATGAAGCTTTCTTT
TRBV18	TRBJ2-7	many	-	CASSSDPRQVDEQYF	TGTGCCAGCTCATCGGATCCGAGACAGGTGGACGAGCAGTACTTC
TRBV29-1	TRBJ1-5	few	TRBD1	CSVGQGFEPQHF	TGCAGCGTGGGACAGGGTTTTGAGCCCCAGCATTTT
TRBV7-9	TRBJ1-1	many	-	CASSLARKNTEAFF	TGTGCCAGCAGCTTAGCTAGGAAAAACACTGAAGCTTTCTTT
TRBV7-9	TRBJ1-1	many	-	CASSPRAGAGAEAFF	TGTGCCAGCAGCCCCCGAGCCGGGGCGGGTGCTGAAGCTTTCTTT
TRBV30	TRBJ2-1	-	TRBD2	CAWTLGSGGYNEQFF	TGTGCCTGGACCTTGGGGAGCGGGGGGTACAATGAGCAGTTCTTC
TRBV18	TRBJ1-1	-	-	CDSSPEVGNTEAFF	TGTGACAGCTCACCCGAGGTAGGAAACACTGAAGCTTTCTTT
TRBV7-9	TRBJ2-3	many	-	CASSLRTLRGPTSADTQYF	TGTGCCAGCAGCTTAAGAACTCTTCGGGGACCTACCTCTGCAGATACGCAGTATTTT
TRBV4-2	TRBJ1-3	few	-	CASRVGGRSGNTIYF	TGTGCCAGCAGAGTGGGGGGCCGCTCTGGAAACACCATATATTTT
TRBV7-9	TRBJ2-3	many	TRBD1	CASSITGGTDTQYF	TGTGCCAGCAGCATTACAGGGGGGACAGATACGCAGTATTTT
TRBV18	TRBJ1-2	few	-	CASSPGDGYGYTF	TGTGCCAGCTCACCTGGGGACGGCTATGGCTACACCTTC
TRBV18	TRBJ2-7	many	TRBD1	CASSWDRVAYEQYF	TGTGCCAGCTCATGGGACAGGGTGGCATACGAGCAGTACTTC
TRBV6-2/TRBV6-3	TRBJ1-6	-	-	CASILDRPSSYNSPLHF	TGTGCCAGCATACTCGACAGGCCGAGCTCCTATAATTCACCCCTCCACTTT
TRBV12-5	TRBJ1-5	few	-	CASGRGRGQPQHF	TGTGCTAGTGGACGAGGGAGGGGTCAGCCCCAGCATTTT
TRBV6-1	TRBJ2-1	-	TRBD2	CASRGTKRLSSYNEQFF	TGTGCCAGCCGGGGGACTAAGAGACTCAGCTCCTACAATGAGCAGTTCTTC
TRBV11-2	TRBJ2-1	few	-	CASSPAQVHNEQFF	TGTGCCAGCAGCCCAGCCCAGGTCCACAATGAGCAGTTCTTC
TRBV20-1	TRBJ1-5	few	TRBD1	CSARDPFQGVVQPQHF	TGCAGTGCTAGAGATCCATTTCAGGGGGTGGTTCAGCCCCAGCATTTT
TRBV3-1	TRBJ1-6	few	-	CASSQEPGAREYSPLHF	TGTGCCAGCAGCCAAGAGCCGGGGGCCCGGGAGTATTCACCCCTCCACTTT
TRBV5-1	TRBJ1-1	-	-	CASSTDGGNTEAFF	TGCGCCAGCAGCACGGACGGTGGGAACACTGAAGCTTTCTTT
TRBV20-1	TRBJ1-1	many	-	CRGEAGRTEAFF	TGCCGGGGGGAGGCGGGTAGGACTGAAGCTTTCTTT
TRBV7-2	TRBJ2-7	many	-	CASSFPGRYYEQYF	TGTGCCAGCAGCTTCCCGGGCCGCTACTACGAGCAGTACTTC
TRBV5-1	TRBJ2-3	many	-	CASTFTDPTDTQYF	TGCGCCAGCACCTTCACGGACCCCACAGATACGCAGTATTTT
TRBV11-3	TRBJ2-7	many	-	CASSLAGGGEQYF	TGTGCCAGCAGCTTAGCAGGGGGAGGCGAGCAGTACTTC
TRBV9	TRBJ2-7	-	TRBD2	CASSAPGTSLEQYF	TGTGCCAGCAGCGCCCCCGGGACTAGTCTCGAGCAGTACTTC
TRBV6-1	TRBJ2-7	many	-	CASSEGIWVGEQYF	TGTGCCAGCAGTGAAGGAATATGGGTTGGCGAGCAGTACTTC
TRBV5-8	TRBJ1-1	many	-	CASSLWRTRSTEAFF	TGTGCCAGCAGCTTGTGGCGGACAAGATCCACTGAAGCTTTCTTT
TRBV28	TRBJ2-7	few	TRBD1	CASYGQGSRGYEQYF	TGTGCCAGTTACGGACAGGGTTCCAGGGGCTACGAGCAGTACTTC
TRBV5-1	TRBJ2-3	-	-	CASSRSSTDTQYF	TGCGCCAGCAGTAGGTCTAGCACAGATACGCAGTATTTT
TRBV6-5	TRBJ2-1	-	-	CASSYDPGWGGRNEQFF	TGTGCCAGCAGTTACGACCCCGGGTGGGGGGGGCGTAATGAGCAGTTCTTC
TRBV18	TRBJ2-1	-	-	CASSAGTAPYNEQFF	TGTGCCAGCTCAGCCGGCACAGCTCCTTACAATGAGCAGTTCTTC